Presented here are 15 T cell receptor beta chains from one specimen sequenced in a study of technical replicates of blood from four donors. Assay used: immunoSEQ multiplex PCR; TCRdb lists only in-frame clones, some missing. This table has 60,000 to 80,000 clones, roughly nine tenths appearing once. Input material: T cells isolated from PBMCs. Every receptor here comes from a human donor in good health.

This clone was detected only once. This sequence joins TRBV7-2 and TRBJ2-7; 10 bases are a match to TRBD2. Germline assignment: CDR1 SGHTA and CDR2 FQGNSA. CDR3 length: 14 amino acids. The V gene end was trimmed by 5 bases and the J gene end by 4 bases; junction bases not matched to a gene: 5. The CDR3 reads CASSPSGRAYEQYF. CDR3 DNA: TGTGCCAGCAGCCCCAGCGGGAGGGCTTACGAGCAGTACTTC. Full variable domain (outside the CDR3, taken from reference TRBV7-2 and TRBJ2-7): GAGVSQSPSNKVTEKGKDVELRCDPISGHTALYWYRQSLGQGLEFLIYFQGNSAPDKSGLPSDRFSAERTGGSVSTLTIQRTQQEDSAVYLCASSPSGRAYEQYFGPGTRLTVT.

The gene calls are TRBV5-6 and TRBJ2-1; TRBD2 agrees at 8 bases. The V and J ends lost 5 bases and 0 bases, in that order; junction bases with no gene match: 1. The CDR3 length is 14 residues. Germline V CDR1 and CDR2: SGHDT, YYEEEE. The chain's CDR3 is CASSSGDSYNEQFF. The CDR3 coding sequence is TGTGCCAGCAGTAGCGGGGACTCCTACAATGAGCAGTTCTTC.

This clone has just a few counts. This chain connects TRBV6-5 to TRBJ1-1; TRBD1 is a possible D gene (6 bases). Germline V gene lookup returns CDR1 MNHEY and CDR2 SVGAGI. V was clipped by 6 bases and J by 6 bases, with 14 bases between them. CDR3 length: 13 amino acids. CDR3 bases: TGTGCCAGCAGGGGGGACACTGGTCCTGAAGCTTTCTTT. Translation: CASRGDTGPEAFF.

The V and J genes are TRBV7-9 and TRBJ1-1, with D unresolved. The length of the CDR3 is 14 residues. Deletions cut 2 bases from V and 6 bases from J, with 13 bases between. Germline CDR1 and CDR2: SEHNR and FQNEAQ (reference sequence). CDR3 coding DNA: TGTGCCAGCAGCTTATCTACGTCTATCCCTGAAGCTTTCTTT. It codes for CASSLSTSIPEAFF.

This clone appeared once. This chain joins TRBV27 and TRBJ2-2; 10 nucleotides match TRBD2. Per the germline V gene, CDR1 is MNHEY and CDR2 is SMNVEV (reference sequence). The CDR3 is 16 amino acids. J lost 7 bases, V lost 8 bases, and 13 bases had no gene match. CDR3 protein: CASSPLAGGLGGELFF. The CDR3 DNA follows: TGTGCCAGCTCCCCCTTAGCGGGAGGCCTGGGCGGGGAGCTGTTTTTT.

This clone showed up just a few times. The chain is built from TRBV9 and TRBJ1-2; possibly TRBD1 for D (5 bases). Germline V gene data show CDR1 as SGDLS and CDR2 as YYNGEE. Trimming took 2 bases from V and 3 from J, leaving 11 bases between them. The CDR3 spans 14 residues. CDR3 bases: TGTGCCAGCAGCGTGCAGGGAAGATACTATGGCTACACCTTC. Encoded protein: CASSVQGRYYGYTF.

The genes are TRBV11-2 and TRBJ1-2; TRBD1 aligns across 8 bases. The CDR3 runs 16 residues. The V segment lost 5 bases and the J segment 3 bases; nucleotides outside the gene matches: 11. Per germline, CDR1 SGHAT and CDR2 FQNNGV. The CDR3 bases are TGTGCCAGCAGCCTGCAGGACAGGGCATTCTACTATGGCTACACCTTC. Translation gives CASSLQDRAFYYGYTF.

This clone was detected once. V is TRBV10-3 and J is TRBJ1-4; 7 nucleotides align to TRBD1. Germline assignment: CDR1 ENHRY and CDR2 SYGVKD. V shed 3 bases, J shed 2 bases, and the junction held 3 bases outside the gene matches. This CDR3 has 15 amino acids. This CDR3 is CAISEQTGTNEKLFF. CDR3 sequence (DNA): TGTGCCATCAGTGAACAGACAGGGACTAATGAAAAACTGTTTTTT.

This sequence joins TRBV7-2 and TRBJ2-1; D unclear. The CDR3 covers 14 residues. CDR1 is SGHTA and CDR2 is FQGNSA in the germline V gene. The V end lost 0 bases, the J end lost 15 bases, and 18 bases lay between the germline ends. CDR3 bases: TGTGCCAGCAGCTTAGCCGACTTAGAAAAACTTCGGTTCTTC. It translates to CASSLADLEKLRFF.

The chain has TRBV19 and TRBJ1-2; D ambiguous. The CDR3 length is 13 residues. The germline V and J ends were trimmed by 3 bases and 8 bases, with 13 bases remaining between them. Germline CDR1 and CDR2: LNHDA and SQIVND (reference sequence). The DNA for the CDR3 is TGTGCCAGTAGTATTAGTGAGGTCGGGGGCTACACCTTC. Translated, it gives CASSISEVGGYTF.

The V gene is TRBV5-6, the J gene TRBJ2-7; D is possibly TRBD2 (6 bases). V lost 1 base, J lost 3 bases, and 11 bases lay in between. This CDR3 region has 14 residues. Germline V CDR1 and CDR2: SGHDT, YYEEEE. CDR3 region: CASSLWEVGYEQYF. The CDR3 coding sequence is TGTGCCAGCAGCTTGTGGGAGGTTGGCTACGAGCAGTACTTC.

The V and J genes are TRBV19 and TRBJ2-5, with 8 nucleotides matching TRBD2. V lost 3 bases, J lost 4 bases, and 7 bases stayed unmatched. This CDR3 has 15 residues. The germline CDR1 and CDR2 sequences are LNHDA and SQIVND (reference sequence). The CDR3 DNA follows: TGTGCCAGTAGTATGGGGGGGCTAGCGGGAGAGACCCAGTACTTC. Its translation: CASSMGGLAGETQYF.

The genes are TRBV6-5 and TRBJ1-1; D may be TRBD1 (5 bases). This CDR3 is built from 15 residues. V was trimmed by 0 bases and J by 1 base, leaving 9 bases between them. In germline, CDR1 is MNHEY, CDR2 SVGAGI. The CDR3 DNA follows: TGTGCCAGCAGTTACTCGAGGCAGGGGAACACTGAAGCTTTCTTT. This sequence encodes CASSYSRQGNTEAFF.

This sequence joins TRBV7-2 and TRBJ2-2; D might be TRBD1 (5 bases). CDR1 SGHTA and CDR2 FQGNSA come from the germline V gene. The CDR3 is made up of 15 amino acids. V was cut by 1 base and J by 7 bases, with 13 bases left in between. This chain's CDR3 is CASSLDVREGGELFF. Written as DNA, the CDR3 is TGTGCCAGCAGCTTAGATGTCAGGGAAGGCGGGGAGCTGTTTTTT.

The rearrangement links TRBV27 to TRBJ1-5; no clear D. The V gene lost 4 bases and the J gene lost 6 bases, with 16 bases spanning the gap. Germline V gene data show CDR1 as MNHEY and CDR2 as SMNVEV (reference sequence). There are 15 residues in the CDR3. The CDR3 DNA reads TGTGCCAGCAGTTCCTCTGGGAGTACTTCTCAGCCCCAGCATTTT. As protein: CASSSSGSTSQPQHF.